This TCR beta chain was sequenced in a study of cytomegalovirus exposure and HLA in healthy donors. Study findings and constraints: Researchers counted over 150 TCR beta chains as cytomegalovirus-associated. Owing to their indistinguishability, certain V segments, notably TRBV6-2 and TRBV6-3, were excluded. Accurate HLA-A and HLA-B prediction from TCR beta sequences was reported for most subjects.

This clone was recorded only once. The antigen is not known. The PCR ran on 60 Vbeta and 13 Jbeta primers. Generated by immunoSEQ multiplex PCR, the TCRdb table keeps only in-frame clones and is missing some. The repertoire has 150,000 to 200,000 clones, about four fifths of them found once; the top ten carry around 1.4%. V was pared by 3 bases and J by 10 bases, with 19 bases between. From germline, CDR1 is SQVTM and CDR2 ANQGSEA. The CDR3 extends over 14 amino acids. Input material: PBMCs. The source of this sequence is a girl between 10 and 17 years old in good health and CMV-seropositive. The J gene is TRBJ1-3, the V gene TRBV29-1; no definite D call. The CDR3 coding sequence is TGCAGCGTTGAGATAGTGTCACCCCCGCTGACCATATATTTT. Translating it yields CSVEIVSPPLTIYF.